This TCR beta chain was captured in a study of cytomegalovirus exposure and HLA in healthy donors. PCR amplification relied on 60 Vbeta primers (plus 13 Jbeta primers). The assay was immunoSEQ multiplex PCR, and TCRdb's table has in-frame clones only and misses some. The sample records about 200,000 clones, more than 60% being singletons. Notes on the study in general: As a later analysis revealed, the rate of TCR association differed by HLA locus, with DRB1 most and HLA-C fewest. Specificity for CMV antigens was confirmed in vitro for a few of the CMV-associated chains.

About this clone itself: What it recognizes is unknown.

The germline V gene encodes CDR1 MNHEY and CDR2 SVGAGI. This CDR3 is 15 amino acids long. Trimming removed 5 bases from V and 0 bases from J, with 11 bases in between. The specimen sequenced was PBMCs. The TCR comes from a man aged 50 to 60 in good health and CMV-seronegative. V gene TRBV6-5 combines with J gene TRBJ1-5; perhaps TRBD1 as D (5 bases). In DNA, the CDR3 is TGTGCCAGCAGTATTGGGGGGTATAGCAATCAGCCCCAGCATTTT. It specifies CASSIGGYSNQPQHF.